Sequencing of this TCR beta chain was carried out in a study of siplizumab effects on memory and regulatory T cells. Note on this clone: The target antigen is unknown.

Assays were performed on roughly 90,000 TCR templates per sample. Here immunoSEQ multiplex PCR was the method, and the copy in TCRdb shows in-frame clones only, minus some. The table includes approximately 100,000 clones, around 90% detected once. V was clipped by 5 bases and J by 3 bases; unmatched bases: 4. Germline-derived CDR1 and CDR2 are ENHRY and SYGVKD. The CDR3 sequence is 16 residues long. Notes on the study in general: Naive T cells looked more diverse than memory cells and looked like major alloresponse contributors. Suppressive capability of dividing Tregs from siplizumab cultures went unverified.

The clonotype was recovered from a human donor in good health. Some clones in this sample may be carry-over from other donors' samples. The gene calls are TRBV10-3 and TRBJ2-1; TRBD2 agrees at 13 bases. Sequencing was done on a sample of CD4+ T cells sorted from blood. Here the CDR3 DNA reads TGTGCCATCAGTCGGGGACTAGCGGGACTCTACAATGAGCAGTTCTTC. Its translation: CAISRGLAGLYNEQFF.